The next 29 T cell receptor beta chains were all read from a single sample in a study of T cells in Graves' hyperthyroidism and ophthalmopathy. Authors of the study amplified TCR beta CDR3 regions from RNA transcripts. A first-round RT-PCR of the TCR CDR3 used the HTBI primer set. TCRdb re-called the multiplex PCR reads through MiXCR, storing one row per CDR3 protein. The sample includes roughly 420,000 distinct CDR3 sequences, about 15% seen only once; the top ten take over 7.5%. Sequenced sample: blood. The receptors originated from a woman under 30 with Graves' hyperthyroidism.

This clonotype was seen many times. The rearrangement uses TRBV6-1 and TRBJ2-1; 9 nucleotides match TRBD1. Germline values: CDR1 MNHNS, CDR2 SASEGT. This CDR3 comprises 15 residues. V was pared by 5 bases and J by 4 bases, with 6 bases of the junction left unmatched. This CDR3 reads CASSFGQGRYNEQFF. Written as DNA, the CDR3 is TGTGCCAGCAGTTTCGGACAGGGGAGGTACAATGAGCAGTTCTTC.

The chain links TRBV25-1 to TRBJ1-2, with D unresolved. The CDR3 has 14 residues. The germline V gene encodes CDR1 MGHDK and CDR2 SYGVNS. Trimming shortened V by 3 bases and J by 5 bases, and 13 bases separated the two germline ends. The CDR3 DNA reads as TGTGCCAGCAGTGAGTCAAGTTTGGAGTATGGCTACACCTTC. Translating gives CASSESSLEYGYTF.

CDR3 sequence: CASSVDREKKLFF. In DNA, the CDR3 is TGTGCCAGCAGCGTAGATCGGGAGAAAAAACTGTTTTTT. The chain is built from TRBV9 and TRBJ1-4; D gene unclear. The CDR3 covers 13 residues. Looked up from germline, CDR1 is SGDLS and CDR2 is YYNGEE. The V end was cut by 0 bases, the J end by 9 bases, with 9 bases between.

This clonotype was seen ten or more times. V gene TRBV11-2 combines with J gene TRBJ1-4; 11 bases match TRBD1. The CDR3 consists of 14 residues. Trimming cost V 3 bases and J 10 bases; bases outside gene matches: 4. Germline values: CDR1 SGHAT, CDR2 FQNNGV. In DNA, the CDR3 is TGTGCCAGCAGCTTTTGGACAGGGGGCTCAAAACTGTTTTTT. Its protein is CASSFWTGGSKLFF.

CDR3 protein: CASSIRERAGKTDTQYF. For the CDR3, the DNA is TGTGCCAGTAGTATAAGGGAACGAGCGGGGAAGACAGATACGCAGTATTTT. The chain employs TRBV19 and TRBJ2-3; 7 nucleotides match TRBD2. The germline gives CDR1 LNHDA, CDR2 SQIVND (reference sequence). There are 17 residues in the CDR3. The junction had 11 bases not matched to a gene; V was cut back by 2 bases and J by 3 bases.

This clonotype has a single count. The chain links TRBV25-1 to TRBJ1-1; D unresolved. Germline lookup yields CDR1 MGHDK and CDR2 SYGVNS. V lost 8 bases, J lost 4 bases, and 17 bases lay in between. The CDR3 has 14 residues. DNA for the CDR3: TGTGCCAGCCGGGGAGAGGGATGTTTCACTGAAGCTTTCTTT. Translated: CASRGEGCFTEAFF.

This clonotype was seen at least ten times. The chain couples TRBV5-1 to TRBJ2-4, with D tentatively TRBD1 or TRBD2 (5 bases each). V dropped 4 bases and J dropped 3 bases, with 11 bases sitting between them. The CDR3 loop spans 14 amino acids. The V gene's germline CDR1 is SGHRS and CDR2 YFSETQ. The CDR3 region is CASSHRGDKNIQYF. CDR3 bases: TGCGCCAGCAGCCACCGAGGGGACAAAAACATTCAGTACTTC.

The chain recombines TRBV5-6 with TRBJ1-5, with a weak D call TRBD1 (6 bases). The germline V gene has CDR1 SGHDT and CDR2 YYEEEE. V was cut by 4 bases and J by 8 bases, with 16 bases left in between. This CDR3 comprises 14 residues. CDR3 in DNA: TGTGCCAGCAGCAGTCCCTGGGACACCGAGCCCCAGCATTTT. Translated, it gives CASSSPWDTEPQHF.

This clonotype was picked up many times. V usage is TRBV6-5 and J usage is TRBJ1-2; D gene unclear. The V gene's germline CDR1 is MNHEY and CDR2 SVGAGI. Between the trimmed V and J ends, which lost 2 bases and 4 bases, there was a span of 11 bases. CDR3 length equals 14 residues. The CDR3 nucleotides read TGTGCCAGCAGTTACAGGAACCCCGGCTATGGCTACACCTTC. It yields the protein CASSYRNPGYGYTF.

This clonotype was counted ten times or more. The chain is built from TRBV11-2 and TRBJ2-3, with TRBD2 as a possible D gene (6 bases). V was shortened by 5 bases and J by 6 bases, with 18 bases between the two germline ends. Germline V lookup: CDR1 SGHAT, CDR2 FQNNGV. The CDR3 is made up of 15 amino acids. The CDR3 sequence: CASSAGTVQTDTQYF. The CDR3 DNA follows: TGTGCCAGCAGCGCCGGGACTGTACAAACTGATACGCAGTATTTT.

This clonotype appeared many times. The chain carries TRBV5-1 and TRBJ1-6; 10 nucleotides agree with TRBD1. The CDR3 is made up of 14 amino acids. CDR1 SGHRS and CDR2 YFSETQ come from the germline V gene. V was clipped by 0 bases and J by 11 bases; unmatched bases: 2. The CDR3 coding sequence is TGCGCCAGCAGCTTGGTAGGACAGGGGGCACCCCTCCACTTT. It encodes CASSLVGQGAPLHF.

The J gene is TRBJ1-2, the V gene TRBV6-1, with D hard to call. V lost 2 bases, J lost 0 bases, and 13 bases lay in between. CDR3 length: 16 residues. Germline V gene lookup returns CDR1 MNHNS and CDR2 SASEGT. The CDR3 reads CASSERKGNANYGYTF. The CDR3 DNA follows: TGTGCCAGCAGTGAACGAAAGGGTAACGCTAACTATGGCTACACCTTC.

This clonotype was seen repeatedly, ten times or more. CDR3 residues: CSAFRGQEFEQYF. In DNA form, the CDR3 reads TGCAGTGCCTTCCGGGGACAAGAGTTCGAGCAGTACTTC. The chain employs TRBV20-1 and TRBJ2-7, with a tentative D call TRBD1 (6 bases). Trimming took off 6 bases at V and 6 bases at J, with 18 bases between the two ends. Germline V lookup: CDR1 DFQATT, CDR2 SNEGSKA (reference sequence). This CDR3 contains 13 residues.

The sample holds many counts of this clonotype. The genes are TRBV11-2 and TRBJ2-7; 13 nucleotides line up with TRBD2. The CDR3 has 15 residues. Per the germline V gene, CDR1 is SGHAT and CDR2 is FQNNGV. The ends lost 5 bases at V and 7 bases at J; junction bases unmatched: 8. The CDR3 region has the DNA TGTGCCAGCAGCCCAGGACTAGCGGGAGTCGTTGAGCAGTACTTC. This gives the protein CASSPGLAGVVEQYF.

This clonotype was seen ten or more times. The V call is TRBV18, the J call TRBJ1-1, with unresolved D. Germline V CDR1 and CDR2: KGHSH, LQKENI. The CDR3 consists of 14 residues. Trimming left V 4 bases short and J 1 base short, with 10 bases between. CDR3 loop: CASSLEGKNTEAFF. Here the CDR3 DNA reads TGTGCCAGCTCACTTGAAGGAAAGAACACTGAAGCTTTCTTT. Full variable domain (missing parts from reference TRBV18 and TRBJ1-1): NAGVMQNPRHLVRRRGQEARLRCSPMKGHSHVYWYRQLPEEGLKFMVYLQKENIIDESGMPKERFSAEFPKEGPSILRIQQVVRGDSAAYFCASSLEGKNTEAFFGQGTRLTVV.

This clonotype occurred many times. V gene TRBV29-1 combines with J gene TRBJ2-7, with D tentatively TRBD2 (6 bases). The CDR3 is 15 amino acids. V gave up 1 base and J gave up 0 bases, with 13 bases separating them. Germline V gives CDR1 SQVTM, CDR2 ANQGSEA. In DNA form, the CDR3 reads TGCAGCGTTGAAGGACCGGAGGGCAGCTCCTACGAGCAGTACTTC. Protein product: CSVEGPEGSSYEQYF.

This clonotype was seen ten or more times. The chain is built from TRBV6-5 and TRBJ2-7, with D possibly matching TRBD1 (6 bases). The length of the CDR3 is 14 residues. Trimming cost V 1 base and J 3 bases, with 10 bases left between them. CDR1 is MNHEY and CDR2 is SVGAGI in the germline V gene. CDR3 protein: CASSYFGQFYEQYF. The CDR3 DNA follows: TGTGCCAGCAGTTACTTCGGACAGTTCTACGAGCAGTACTTC.

The table lists this clonotype with many counts. The CDR3 DNA follows: TGTGCCAGCAGCTTAAAGGGCCAGGGGTCCTACGAGCAGTACTTC. Encoded protein: CASSLKGQGSYEQYF. The chain carries TRBV7-2 and TRBJ2-7; D possibly corresponds to TRBD1 (6 bases). The length of the CDR3 is 15 residues. V gave up 2 bases and J gave up 1 base, with 12 bases separating them. Germline values: CDR1 SGHTA, CDR2 FQGNSA.

This chain connects TRBV6-1 to TRBJ1-6; TRBD1 agrees at 7 bases. Trimming at V came to 8 bases and at J to 8 bases, leaving 15 bases not matched to a gene. Germline values: CDR1 MNHNS, CDR2 SASEGT. The CDR3 extends over 16 amino acids. In DNA form, the CDR3 reads TGTGCCAGCCCTAAACCGGGGCGACAGGGTCATTCACCCCTCCACTTT. The encoded protein is CASPKPGRQGHSPLHF.

This clonotype was recorded a few times. The chain recombines TRBV9 with TRBJ1-6; possible D gene TRBD1, 6 bases. V lost 3 bases and J 10 bases, leaving 20 bases between the germline ends. The CDR3 is 16 amino acids. Germline V CDR1 and CDR2: SGDLS, YYNGEE. CDR3 loop: CASSAKVGGRGSPLHF. The CDR3 region has the DNA TGTGCCAGCAGCGCAAAAGTCGGGGGCCGCGGGTCACCCCTCCACTTT.

The rearrangement joins TRBV7-9 to TRBJ2-3; 9 bases are shared with TRBD2. This CDR3 comprises 17 residues. CDR1 SEHNR and CDR2 FQNEAQ come from the germline V gene (reference sequence). V lost 5 bases and J lost 9; bases outside the gene matches: 18. The CDR3, as DNA: TGTGCCAGCAGCGCCGGGGCGGGGGGGTCCCTTAGAGAAACGCAGTATTTT. The encoded protein is CASSAGAGGSLRETQYF.

This clonotype was observed many times. The CDR3 sequence: CASSFVVTEAQFF. CDR3 bases: TGCGCCAGCAGCTTCGTGGTCACGGAGGCGCAGTTCTTC. The rearrangement uses TRBV5-1 and TRBJ2-1; a possible D gene is TRBD2 (5 bases). CDR1 and CDR2 (germline): SGHRS, YFSETQ. The CDR3 has 13 residues. Trimming removed 2 bases at V and 12 bases at J, with 15 bases between.

The V and J genes are TRBV27 and TRBJ2-5; 7 bases map to TRBD2. Germline V lookup: CDR1 MNHEY, CDR2 SMNVEV (reference sequence). V shed 5 bases, J shed 13 bases, and the junction held 10 bases outside the gene matches. The CDR3 totals 12 residues. The CDR3: CASSRSGGLWYF. The CDR3 DNA follows: TGTGCCAGCAGTCGCTCGGGGGGTTTGTGGTACTTC.

The gene calls are TRBV20-1 and TRBJ2-7; D gene uncertain. Germline CDR1 and CDR2: DFQATT and SNEGSKA (reference sequence). Trimming cost V 1 base and J 3 bases, with 10 bases left between them. This CDR3 is 13 amino acids long. DNA for the CDR3: TGCAGTGCTAGAGGCAAAGGAATCTACGAGCAGTACTTC. Encoded protein: CSARGKGIYEQYF.

There are many counts of this clonotype. J is TRBJ1-6 and V is TRBV27; a weak D match, TRBD1 (6 bases). V was pared by 8 bases and J by 6 bases, with 8 bases between. Per germline, CDR1 MNHEY and CDR2 SMNVEV (reference sequence). The CDR3 extends over 12 amino acids. The CDR3 nucleotides are TGTGCCAGCCAACAGGGTAATTCACCCCTCCACTTT. Amino acids: CASQQGNSPLHF.

This clonotype was picked up one time. The gene calls are TRBV6-5 and TRBJ1-5; D is ambiguous. V lost 2 bases and J 6 bases, leaving 14 bases between the germline ends. The CDR3 is 15 residues long. The germline V gene has CDR1 MNHEY and CDR2 SVGAGI. CDR3 sequence (DNA): TGTGCCAGCAGTTACGAAGGACCGGGAGGTCAGCCCCAGCATTTT. Translated, it gives CASSYEGPGGQPQHF.

This clonotype was seen repeatedly, ten times or more. The V gene is TRBV19, the J gene TRBJ2-7; D is perhaps TRBD1 (5 bases). Between the trimmed V and J ends, which lost 1 base and 5 bases, there was a span of 15 bases. This CDR3 region has 15 residues. CDR1 and CDR2 (germline): LNHDA, SQIVND (reference sequence). The CDR3 nucleotides read TGTGCCAGTAGTATAGTTGACAGACCTACCCACGAGCAGTACTTC. Translating gives CASSIVDRPTHEQYF. Filled out from reference TRBV19 and TRBJ2-7, the complete variable domain reads DGGITQSPKYLFRKEGQNVTLSCEQNLNHDAMYWYRQDPGQGLRLIYYSQIVNDFQKGDIAEGYSVSREKKESFPLTVTSAQKNPTAFYLCASSIVDRPTHEQYFGPGTRLTVT.

This clonotype occurred many times. V and J are TRBV3-1 and TRBJ2-5; 7 bases line up with TRBD1. Germline V gives CDR1 LGHDT, CDR2 YNNKEL (reference sequence). There are 16 residues in the CDR3. Losses at the gene ends were 3 bases for V and 0 bases for J; bases not matched to a gene: 7. CDR3 nucleotides: TGTGCCAGCAGCCACAGGGACAGAAATTACCAAGAGACCCAGTACTTC. Translating gives CASSHRDRNYQETQYF.

A word on this clonotype: A much larger clone lies one base from this, so it may be a read error. This chain joins TRBV2 and TRBJ1-2, with a weak D call TRBD1 (6 bases). The CDR3 sequence is 14 residues long. Germline V gene sequence: CDR1 SNHLY, CDR2 FYNNEI. The DNA for the CDR3 is TGTGCCAGCAAGGGGGGCGGACAGCCCTATGGCCACACCTTC. Translating gives CASKGGGQPYGHTF.